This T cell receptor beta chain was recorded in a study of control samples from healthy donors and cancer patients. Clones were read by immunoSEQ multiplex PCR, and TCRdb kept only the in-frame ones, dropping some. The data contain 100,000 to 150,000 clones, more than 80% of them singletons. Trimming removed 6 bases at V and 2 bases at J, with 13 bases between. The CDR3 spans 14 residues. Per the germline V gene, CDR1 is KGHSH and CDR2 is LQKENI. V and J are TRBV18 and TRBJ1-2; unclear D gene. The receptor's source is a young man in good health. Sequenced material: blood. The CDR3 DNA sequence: TGTGCCAGCTCGTTTGATAACGGGAACTATGGCTACACCTTC. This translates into CASSFDNGNYGYTF.